What follows are 27 T cell receptor beta chains derived from one specimen sequenced in a study of shared clonotypes between healthy human individuals. Naive CD8 cells comprised CD45RO-negative, CCR7-positively selected cells, excluding terminally differentiated effector memory CD45RA+ cells. Generated by immunoSEQ multiplex PCR, the TCRdb table keeps only in-frame clones and is missing some. The data show under 1 million clones, around 96% seen once. Sequenced sample: naive CD8+ T cells sorted from blood. The source is a young man in good health.

The V and J genes are TRBV28 and TRBJ1-2; the D is unclear. The CDR3 loop spans 14 amino acids. Trimming removed 4 bases from V and 4 bases from J, with 13 bases in between. CDR1 MDHEN and CDR2 SYDVKM come from the germline V gene. The CDR3 loop reads CASSSPTVTYGYTF. For the CDR3, the DNA is TGTGCCAGCAGTTCCCCTACAGTAACCTATGGCTACACCTTC.

The V call is TRBV7-9, the J call TRBJ2-2; 9 bases map to TRBD1. J was trimmed by 4 bases and V by 8 bases; bases with no gene match: 8. The CDR3 has 15 residues. Germline CDR1 reads SEHNR; CDR2 reads FQNEAQ (reference sequence). CDR3 region: CASGPGQGATGELFF. DNA of the CDR3: TGTGCCAGCGGTCCGGGACAGGGCGCCACCGGGGAGCTGTTTTTT.

Notes on this clone: The sample has other DNA sequences that encode this CDR3 too. The chain combines TRBV19 with TRBJ2-7; weak D call: TRBD1 (5 bases). Trimming took 3 bases from V and 2 from J, leaving 11 bases between them. Germline values: CDR1 LNHDA, CDR2 SQIVND (reference sequence). The CDR3 contains 14 residues. The CDR3: CASSIAQGPYEQYF. Here the CDR3 DNA reads TGTGCCAGTAGTATTGCTCAGGGCCCCTACGAGCAGTACTTC.

The chain combines TRBV7-9 with TRBJ2-7, with 7 bases matching TRBD2. The CDR3 covers 14 residues. The germline V gene has CDR1 SEHNR and CDR2 FQNEAQ (reference sequence). Trimming cost V 2 bases and J 3 bases; bases outside gene matches: 4. The CDR3 here is CASSLLAGSYEQYF. CDR3 coding DNA: TGTGCCAGCAGCTTATTAGCGGGCAGCTACGAGCAGTACTTC.

The gene calls are TRBV2 and TRBJ1-4; D gene ambiguous. The V gene lost 11 bases and the J gene lost 1 base, with 5 bases spanning the gap. Germline lookup yields CDR1 SNHLY and CDR2 FYNNEI. This CDR3 is built from 11 residues. As DNA, the CDR3 is TGTGCCGTTCGAACTAATGAAAAACTGTTTTTT. Its protein is CAVRTNEKLFF.

The rearrangement uses TRBV28 and TRBJ2-7, with 10 bases aligning to TRBD2. The CDR3 contains 17 residues. CDR1 and CDR2 from the germline V gene are MDHEN and SYDVKM. V was pared by 6 bases and J by 5 bases, with 16 bases of the junction left unmatched. CDR3 nucleotides: TGTGCCAGCAGACCACCTAGCGGGAGAGACTCTAGGGACGAGCAGTACTTC. Translating it yields CASRPPSGRDSRDEQYF.

This chain links TRBV27 with TRBJ2-5; 11 nucleotides agree with TRBD1. The CDR3 consists of 18 residues. V gave up 0 bases and J gave up 4 bases; unmatched junction bases: 10. Per the germline V gene, CDR1 is MNHEY and CDR2 is SMNVEV (reference sequence). CDR3 amino acids: CASSLSRTGGPAGETQYF. As DNA, the CDR3 is TGTGCCAGCAGTTTATCCCGGACAGGGGGCCCGGCGGGAGAGACCCAGTACTTC.

V usage is TRBV5-8 and J usage is TRBJ2-3; tentative D call: TRBD2 (5 bases). Trimming stripped 4 bases from V and 2 bases from J, with 14 bases between. The germline V gene encodes CDR1 SGHTS and CDR2 YDEGEE. The CDR3 consists of 15 residues. The CDR3 coding sequence is TGTGCCAGCAGCCCTGGACTTGATCTCACAGATACGCAGTATTTT. Its protein is CASSPGLDLTDTQYF.

DNA of the CDR3: TGTGCCAGCAGCCTTGGACAGGGGTGGGAGCAGTACTTC. Translating it yields CASSLGQGWEQYF. The chain couples TRBV7-9 to TRBJ2-7; 9 nucleotides match TRBD1. The germline CDR1 and CDR2 sequences are SEHNR and FQNEAQ (reference sequence). This CDR3 is 13 amino acids long. V trimming: 5 bases; J trimming: 7 bases; junction bases outside the gene matches: 6. Filled out from reference TRBV7-9 and TRBJ2-7, the complete variable domain reads DTGVSQNPRHKITKRGQNVTFRCDPISEHNRLYWYRQTLGQGPEFLTYFQNEAQLEKSRLLSDRFSAERPKGSFSTLEIQRTEQGDSAMYLCASSLGQGWEQYFGPGTRLTVT.

V and J are TRBV7-9 and TRBJ2-4; tentative D call: TRBD1 (5 bases). CDR3 length: 15 residues. Germline V gene lookup returns CDR1 SEHNR and CDR2 FQNEAQ (reference sequence). Trimming shortened V by 7 bases and J by 3 bases, and 16 bases separated the two germline ends. CDR3 sequence reads: CASTRPSQDKNIQYF. The CDR3 coding sequence is TGTGCCAGCACCCGCCCCTCACAGGACAAAAACATTCAGTACTTC.

The table lists this clone with a few counts. The V call is TRBV29-1, the J call TRBJ2-7, with 11 bases that match TRBD2. Germline V CDR1 and CDR2: SQVTM, ANQGSEA. The V and J ends lost 4 bases and 3 bases, in that order; junction bases with no gene match: 8. The CDR3 extends over 15 amino acids. The CDR3: CSVGTSGFHGYEQYF. The CDR3 DNA sequence: TGCAGCGTTGGGACTAGCGGGTTCCATGGCTACGAGCAGTACTTC.

The chain couples TRBV11-3 to TRBJ2-1, with 13 bases matching TRBD2. J gave up 4 bases and V 4 bases, and 7 bases lay outside the gene matches. The CDR3 loop spans 17 amino acids. Germline CDR1 and CDR2: SGHNT and YENEEA. CDR3 in DNA: TGTGCCAGCAGCTCCCGGACTAGCGGGAGAGGGTACAATGAGCAGTTCTTC. Amino acid sequence: CASSSRTSGRGYNEQFF.

The chain links TRBV7-8 to TRBJ2-1; 11 bases map to TRBD2. Germline V gene sequence: CDR1 SGHVS, CDR2 FQNEAQ. CDR3 length: 16 amino acids. With V trimmed by 7 bases and J by 8 bases, 13 bases remained unmatched. The CDR3 DNA sequence: TGTGCCAGCACCTTGACTAGCGGGACCACTCACGATGAGCAGTTCTTC. This translates into CASTLTSGTTHDEQFF.

The chain has TRBV9 and TRBJ2-3, with 8 positions matching TRBD2. The ends lost 3 bases at V and 2 bases at J; junction bases unmatched: 5. The CDR3 has 15 amino acids. Germline V gene data show CDR1 as SGDLS and CDR2 as YYNGEE. CDR3 amino acids: CASSAHGGDTDTQYF. CDR3 DNA: TGTGCCAGCAGCGCCCACGGGGGGGACACAGATACGCAGTATTTT.

The chain links TRBV10-1 to TRBJ2-7; D not resolved. Trimming shortened V by 1 base and J by 2 bases, and 12 bases separated the two germline ends. This CDR3 is 15 amino acids long. Germline loops: CDR1 WNHNN, CDR2 SYGVQD (reference sequence). CDR3 sequence reads: CASSELVGRPYEQYF. The CDR3 DNA is TGCGCCAGCAGTGAGTTGGTGGGCCGACCCTACGAGCAGTACTTC.

The V and J genes are TRBV5-1 and TRBJ2-2; no reliable D call. This CDR3 is built from 15 residues. In germline, CDR1 is SGHRS, CDR2 YFSETQ. Trimming took off 4 bases at V and 7 bases at J, with 17 bases between the two ends. The CDR3 reads CASSLHEDGFGELFF. Written as DNA, the CDR3 is TGCGCCAGCAGCCTACACGAAGACGGGTTCGGGGAGCTGTTTTTT.

V is TRBV4-1 and J is TRBJ1-2; TRBD1 matches at 9 bases. The V segment lost 1 base and the J segment 1 base; nucleotides outside the gene matches: 10. The CDR3 loop spans 18 amino acids. The germline V gene encodes CDR1 MGHRA and CDR2 YSYEKL. The CDR3 protein is CASSQVSKVGQGNYGYTF. The CDR3 bases are TGCGCCAGCAGCCAAGTGTCGAAGGTGGGACAGGGTAACTATGGCTACACCTTC.

This chain links TRBV29-1 with TRBJ2-7; D is uncertain. Germline lookup yields CDR1 SQVTM and CDR2 ANQGSEA. Trimming left V 0 bases short and J 1 base short, with 7 bases between. CDR3 length: 13 residues. CDR3 DNA: TGCAGCGTTGAAGATCTTGTATCCTACGAGCAGTACTTC. The encoded protein is CSVEDLVSYEQYF.

This chain uses TRBV29-1 with TRBJ2-5; D is perhaps TRBD1 (6 bases). The V gene lost 8 bases and the J gene lost 10 bases, with 20 bases spanning the gap. The CDR3 length is 12 residues. Germline V gene lookup returns CDR1 SQVTM and CDR2 ANQGSEA. Written as DNA, the CDR3 is TGCAGCCCCAGGGGACCCGCCGGAGACCAGTACTTC. Translation gives CSPRGPAGDQYF.

The rearrangement links TRBV9 to TRBJ2-7; 8 bases fit TRBD2. The germline gives CDR1 SGDLS, CDR2 YYNGEE. This CDR3 comprises 15 residues. J gave up 3 bases and V 0 bases, and 5 bases lay outside the gene matches. CDR3 loop: CASSVDGTSSYEQYF. In DNA, the CDR3 is TGTGCCAGCAGCGTAGATGGGACTAGTAGCTACGAGCAGTACTTC.

About this clone itself: Other DNA sequences within the sample encode an identical CDR3. The chain joins TRBV19 to TRBJ1-5; a possible D gene is TRBD1 (5 bases). CDR1 LNHDA and CDR2 SQIVND come from the germline V gene (reference sequence). The CDR3 length is 12 residues. Trimming pared 3 bases from V and 6 bases from J, leaving 6 bases between. The CDR3: CASSMGGQPQHF. Written as DNA, the CDR3 is TGTGCCAGTAGTATGGGGGGTCAGCCCCAGCATTTT.

CDR3: CASSPGQTNYGYTF. The CDR3 DNA reads as TGTGCCAGCAGTCCGGGACAGACAAACTATGGCTACACCTTC. The chain couples TRBV28 to TRBJ1-2; 7 bases fit TRBD1. CDR3 length equals 14 residues. Germline CDR1 is MDHEN and CDR2 is SYDVKM. Losses at the gene ends were 5 bases for V and 2 bases for J; bases not matched to a gene: 5.

This CDR3 is CASSGHLNTGELFF. The CDR3 nucleotides are TGTGCCAGCAGCGGACACCTGAACACCGGGGAGCTGTTTTTT. The rearrangement joins TRBV7-3 to TRBJ2-2; tentatively, D is TRBD1 (5 bases). V was clipped by 5 bases and J by 1 base, with 8 bases between them. The CDR3 runs to 14 residues. Germline V gene data show CDR1 as SGHTA and CDR2 as FQGTGA. Variable domain in full (rest from reference TRBV7-3 and TRBJ2-2): GAGVSQTPSNKVTEKGKYVELRCDPISGHTALYWYRQSLGQGPEFLIYFQGTGAADDSGLPNDRFFAVRPEGSVSTLKIQRTERGDSAVYLCASSGHLNTGELFFGEGSRLTVL.

The chain is built from TRBV29-1 and TRBJ2-7, with 8 bases lining up with TRBD2. Germline-derived CDR1 and CDR2 are SQVTM and ANQGSEA. The CDR3 consists of 14 residues. J gave up 1 base and V 3 bases, and 5 bases lay outside the gene matches. CDR3 sequence: CSVELTSGSYEQYF. The CDR3 DNA reads as TGCAGCGTTGAGCTTACTAGCGGTTCCTACGAGCAGTACTTC.

This clone was seen only once. The CDR3 reads CASSYRGRGYGYTF. Here the CDR3 DNA reads TGTGCCAGCAGTTACAGGGGGCGCGGCTATGGCTACACCTTC. The V call is TRBV28, the J call TRBJ1-2; 9 nucleotides align to TRBD1. J was trimmed by 4 bases and V by 4 bases; bases with no gene match: 4. The length of the CDR3 is 14 residues. CDR1 and CDR2 from the germline V gene are MDHEN and SYDVKM.

J is TRBJ1-1 and V is TRBV11-2, with no clear D. The germline CDR1 and CDR2 sequences are SGHAT and FQNNGV. With 5 bases removed from V and 0 bases from J, the gap between germline ends came to 16 bases. The CDR3 extends over 16 amino acids. CDR3 sequence reads: CASSPLDEGMNTEAFF. In nucleotides, the CDR3 is TGTGCCAGCAGCCCCCTGGATGAGGGCATGAACACTGAAGCTTTCTTT.

CDR3 loop: CASSLAPSPNEQFF. The CDR3 DNA is TGTGCCAGCAGCTTAGCCCCCTCTCCCAATGAGCAGTTCTTC. This chain connects TRBV11-2 to TRBJ2-1; D not resolved. The germline V gene has CDR1 SGHAT and CDR2 FQNNGV. V was shortened by 1 base and J by 6 bases, with 10 bases between the two germline ends. This CDR3 region has 14 residues.